This TCR beta chain was captured in a study of HIV-infected children after antiretroviral therapy interruption. The TCR library was built from RNA with a 3' RACE protocol and unique molecular identifiers. Each CDR3 protein is one row after TCRdb ran MiXCR on the 3' RACE reads. This repertoire shows 15,000 to 17,000 distinct CDR3 sequences, approximately 3.6% found once; its top ten account for 5% to 6%. From germline, CDR1 is SGHVS and CDR2 FQNEAQ. This CDR3 is 14 amino acids long. Between the trimmed V and J ends, which lost 1 base and 6 bases, there was a span of 13 bases. This clonotype was detected many times. The treatment: PENTA 11 planned treatment interruption arm or continuous ART arm.

This clonotype was obtained from a child between 2 and 17 years old with HIV. The chain joins TRBV7-8 to TRBJ2-7; D assignment may be TRBD1 or TRBD2 (5 bases each). The sequences come from CD45RA+ CD4+ T cells from PBMCs, collected from a donor given antiretroviral therapy, either interrupted or continuous. Subset reported: naive CD4+ CD45RA+ CD45RO- T cells. This chain's CDR3 is CASSLEPGTTEQYF. CDR3 DNA sequence: TGTGCCAGCAGCTTAGAACCAGGGACGACCGAGCAGTACTTC.